This T cell receptor beta chain was sequenced in a study of siplizumab effects on memory and regulatory T cells. Trimming cost V 2 bases and J 2 bases; bases outside gene matches: 2. Germline CDR1 SGHKS, CDR2 YYEKEE (reference sequence). This CDR3 region has 14 residues. Clones were sequenced by immunoSEQ multiplex PCR, and TCRdb holds only the in-frame ones, with some missing. The sample has roughly 120,000 clones, around 94% seen once. The source of this sequence is a human donor in good health. The chain recombines TRBV5-5 with TRBJ2-7; 9 bases agree with TRBD1. The sample was non-Treg CD4+ T cells sorted from blood. CDR3 residues: CASSFRQGAYEQYF. Here the CDR3 DNA reads TGTGCCAGCAGCTTTCGACAGGGGGCCTACGAGCAGTACTTC.